This record concerns one TCR beta chain sequence. The data were taken from a study of T cell changes during pregnancy in multiple sclerosis. V dropped 3 bases and J dropped 5 bases, with 14 bases sitting between them. The CDR3 is made up of 14 amino acids. Germline V CDR1 and CDR2: MDHEN, SYDVKM. Generated by immunoSEQ multiplex PCR, the TCRdb table keeps only in-frame clones and is missing some. The profile covers tens of thousands of clones, with roughly 90% appearing a single time and 5% to 6% taken by the ten largest. This TCR was recovered from a female donor in good health, enrolled as a control in a pregnancy study. The source material was peripheral blood, sampled in the third trimester of pregnancy. The rearrangement uses TRBV28 and TRBJ2-7; a weak D match, TRBD1 (5 bases). In nucleotides, the CDR3 is TGTGCCAGCAGTTTCTTTGTTTCAGGGCACGAGCAGTACTTC. This translates into CASSFFVSGHEQYF.